The present entry profiles one T cell receptor (beta chain) with its context. Its antigen remains unknown. The study treated chemo-refractory metastatic non-small-cell lung cancer patients with focal radiation plus ipilimumab CTLA-4 blockade. This CDR3 spans 17 amino acids. The V segment lost 0 bases and the J segment 1 base; nucleotides outside the gene matches: 5. Looked up from germline, CDR1 is LGHNA and CDR2 is YSLEER. This sample was included in a study of radiotherapy plus CTLA-4 blockade in lung cancer. Study information: In 18% of patients, objective responses were seen; 25% to 40% had disease control. Study conclusions and caveats: Response was reportedly best predicted by early blood T cell clone dynamics, with interferon-beta. After treatment with radiotherapy plus ipilimumab, TCR clones that came from the tumor expanded in blood.

Profiling relied on immunoSEQ multiplex PCR, and the TCRdb table lists in-frame clones only, not all of them. Of more than 9,500 clones in the sample, about 86% were seen once. The sequence was collected from a human donor with non-small cell lung cancer that progressed on radiotherapy plus ipilimumab. The chain is built from TRBV4-3 and TRBJ2-7; 11 bases are a match to TRBD2. Material: peripheral blood, obtained from a patient treated with radiotherapy plus ipilimumab. CDR3 sequence: CASSQDLTSGGSYEQYF. Here the CDR3 DNA reads TGCGCCAGCAGCCAAGACCTAACTAGCGGGGGTTCCTACGAGCAGTACTTC.